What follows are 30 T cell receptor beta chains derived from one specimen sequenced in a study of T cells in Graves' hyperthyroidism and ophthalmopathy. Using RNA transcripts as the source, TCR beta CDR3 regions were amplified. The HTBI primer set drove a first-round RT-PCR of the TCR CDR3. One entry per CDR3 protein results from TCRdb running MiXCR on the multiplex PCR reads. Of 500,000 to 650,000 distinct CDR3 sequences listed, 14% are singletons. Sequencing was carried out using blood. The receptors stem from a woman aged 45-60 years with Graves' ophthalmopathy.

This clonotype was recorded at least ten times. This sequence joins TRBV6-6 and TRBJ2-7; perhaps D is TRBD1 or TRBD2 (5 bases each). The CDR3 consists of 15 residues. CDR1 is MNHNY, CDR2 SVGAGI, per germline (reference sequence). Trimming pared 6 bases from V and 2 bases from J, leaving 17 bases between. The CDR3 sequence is CASSYRGQGAYEQYF. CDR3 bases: TGTGCCAGCAGCTACCGAGGCCAGGGAGCCTACGAGCAGTACTTC.

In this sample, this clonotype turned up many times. The CDR3 DNA sequence: TGTGCCAGCAGTGAAGACAGGGTTGGGAATCATGGCTACACCTTC. Residues: CASSEDRVGNHGYTF. V usage is TRBV2 and J usage is TRBJ1-2, with a weak D call TRBD1 (6 bases). Germline V gives CDR1 SNHLY, CDR2 FYNNEI. Trimming took 1 base from V and 6 from J, leaving 15 bases between them. The CDR3 runs to 15 residues.

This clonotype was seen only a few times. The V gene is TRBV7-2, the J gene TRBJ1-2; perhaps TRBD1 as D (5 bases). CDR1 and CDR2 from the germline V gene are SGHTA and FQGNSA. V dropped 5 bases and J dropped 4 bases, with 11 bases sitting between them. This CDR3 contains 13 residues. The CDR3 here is CASSPGHGYGYTF. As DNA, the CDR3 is TGTGCCAGCAGCCCAGGACACGGCTATGGCTACACCTTC.

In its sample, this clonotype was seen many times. The CDR3 nucleotides read TGTGCCAGCAGCCAAGATCACCTAGCGGAAGAGACCCAGTACTTC. Protein: CASSQDHLAEETQYF. This chain uses TRBV3-1 with TRBJ2-5; 7 bases are shared with TRBD2. The CDR3 is made up of 15 amino acids. Trimming cost V 0 bases and J 3 bases; bases outside gene matches: 4. Per germline, CDR1 LGHDT and CDR2 YNNKEL (reference sequence).

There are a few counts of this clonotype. The CDR3 nucleotides are TGTGCCAGCAGCGAGGGACAGGGTGCTGGTCCCATATATTTT. Translated: CASSEGQGAGPIYF. The rearrangement links TRBV7-9 to TRBJ1-3, with TRBD1 identical over 9 bases. Trimming took 5 bases from V and 11 from J; bases not matched to a gene: 10. The CDR3 length is 14 residues. Germline loops: CDR1 SEHNR, CDR2 FQNEAQ (reference sequence).

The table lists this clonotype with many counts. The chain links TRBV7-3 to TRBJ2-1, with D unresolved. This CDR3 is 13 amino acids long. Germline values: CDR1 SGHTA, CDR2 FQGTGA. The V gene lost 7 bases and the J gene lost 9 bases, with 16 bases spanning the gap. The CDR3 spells CASTPGPHSEQFF. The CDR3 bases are TGTGCCAGCACCCCGGGTCCTCACAGTGAGCAGTTCTTC.

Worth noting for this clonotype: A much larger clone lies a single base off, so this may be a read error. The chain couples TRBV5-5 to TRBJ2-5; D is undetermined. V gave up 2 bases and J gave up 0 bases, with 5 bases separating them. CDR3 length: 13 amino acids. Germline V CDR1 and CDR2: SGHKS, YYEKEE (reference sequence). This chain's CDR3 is CASSLANQETQYF. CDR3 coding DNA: TGTGCCAGCAGCTTAGCGAACCAAGAGACCCAGTACTTC.

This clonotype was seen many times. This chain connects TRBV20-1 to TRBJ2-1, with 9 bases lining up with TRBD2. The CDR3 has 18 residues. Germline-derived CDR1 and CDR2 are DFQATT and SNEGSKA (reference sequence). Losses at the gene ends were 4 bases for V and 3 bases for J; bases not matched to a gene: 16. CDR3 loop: CSATTPLAASGIYNEQFF. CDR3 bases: TGCAGTGCTACTACACCACTAGCGGCTAGCGGGATCTACAATGAGCAGTTCTTC.

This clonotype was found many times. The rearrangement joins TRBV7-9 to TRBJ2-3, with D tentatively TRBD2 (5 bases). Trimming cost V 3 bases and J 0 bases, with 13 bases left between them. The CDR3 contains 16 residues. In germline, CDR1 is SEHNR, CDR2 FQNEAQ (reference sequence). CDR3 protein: CASSLSLAASTDTQYF. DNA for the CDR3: TGTGCCAGCAGCTTGAGTCTAGCTGCTAGCACAGATACGCAGTATTTT.

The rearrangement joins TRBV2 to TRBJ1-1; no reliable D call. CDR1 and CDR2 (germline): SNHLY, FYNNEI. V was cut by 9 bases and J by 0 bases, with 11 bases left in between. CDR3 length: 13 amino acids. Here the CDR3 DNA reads TGTGCCAGTCGACAATTTGTGAACACTGAAGCTTTCTTT. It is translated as CASRQFVNTEAFF.

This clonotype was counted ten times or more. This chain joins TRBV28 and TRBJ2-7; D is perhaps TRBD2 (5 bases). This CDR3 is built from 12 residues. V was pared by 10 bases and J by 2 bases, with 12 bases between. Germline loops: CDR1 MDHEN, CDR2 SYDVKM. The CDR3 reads CATGRETYEQYF. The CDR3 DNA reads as TGTGCCACCGGACGGGAAACCTACGAGCAGTACTTC.

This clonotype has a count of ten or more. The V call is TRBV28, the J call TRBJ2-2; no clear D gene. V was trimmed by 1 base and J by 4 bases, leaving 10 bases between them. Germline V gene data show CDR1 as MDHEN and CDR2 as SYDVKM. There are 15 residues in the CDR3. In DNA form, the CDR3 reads TGTGCCAGCAGTTTATCGCTAGGCGGCACCGGGGAGCTGTTTTTT. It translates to CASSLSLGGTGELFF.

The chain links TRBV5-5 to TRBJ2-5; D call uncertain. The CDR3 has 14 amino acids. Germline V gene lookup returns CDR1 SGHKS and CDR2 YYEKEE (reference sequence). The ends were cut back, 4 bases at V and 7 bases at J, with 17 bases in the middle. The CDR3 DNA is TGTGCCAGCAGCCCCCCTACTGGAAGTGGGACCCAGTACTTC. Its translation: CASSPPTGSGTQYF.

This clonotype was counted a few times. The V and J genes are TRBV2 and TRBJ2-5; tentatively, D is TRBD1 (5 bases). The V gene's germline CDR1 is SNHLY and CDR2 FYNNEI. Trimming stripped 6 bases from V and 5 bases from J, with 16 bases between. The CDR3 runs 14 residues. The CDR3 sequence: CASSASRVLETQYF. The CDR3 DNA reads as TGTGCCAGCAGCGCCAGCAGGGTTTTGGAGACCCAGTACTTC.

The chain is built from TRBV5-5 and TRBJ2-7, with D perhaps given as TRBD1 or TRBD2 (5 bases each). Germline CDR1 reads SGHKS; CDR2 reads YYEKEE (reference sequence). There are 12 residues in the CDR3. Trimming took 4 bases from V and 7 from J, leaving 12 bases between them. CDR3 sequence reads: CASSREGLEQYF. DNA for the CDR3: TGTGCCAGCAGCCGTGAGGGGCTTGAGCAGTACTTC.

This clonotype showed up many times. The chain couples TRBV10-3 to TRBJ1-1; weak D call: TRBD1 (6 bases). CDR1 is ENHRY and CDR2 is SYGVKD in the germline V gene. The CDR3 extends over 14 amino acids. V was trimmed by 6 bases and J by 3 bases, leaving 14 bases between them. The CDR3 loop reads CAIRGPGEHTEAFF. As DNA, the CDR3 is TGTGCCATCAGAGGGCCAGGGGAGCACACTGAAGCTTTCTTT.

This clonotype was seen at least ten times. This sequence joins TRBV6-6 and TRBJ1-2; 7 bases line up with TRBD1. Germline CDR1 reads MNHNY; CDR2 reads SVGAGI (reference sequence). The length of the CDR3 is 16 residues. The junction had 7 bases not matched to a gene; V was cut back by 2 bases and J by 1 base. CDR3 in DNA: TGTGCCAGCAGTTACATGCCCTGGGACAGTAACTATGGCTACACCTTC. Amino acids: CASSYMPWDSNYGYTF.

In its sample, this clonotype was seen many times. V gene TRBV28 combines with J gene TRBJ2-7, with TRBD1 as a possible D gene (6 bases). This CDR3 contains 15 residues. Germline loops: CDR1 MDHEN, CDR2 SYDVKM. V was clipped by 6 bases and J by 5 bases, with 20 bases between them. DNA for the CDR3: TGTGCCAGCAGCCGCTTGATCCCGGGACACAACGAGCAGTACTTC. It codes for CASSRLIPGHNEQYF.

In DNA, the CDR3 is TGTGCCAGCATACCGACAGGGACGGGGGCTCAGCCCCAGCATTTT. The encoded protein is CASIPTGTGAQPQHF. The gene calls are TRBV6-2 or TRBV6-3 and TRBJ1-5; 7 bases are shared with TRBD1. Germline V gene data show CDR1 as MNHEY and CDR2 as SVGEGT. V was pared by 7 bases and J by 6 bases, with 12 bases of the junction left unmatched. This CDR3 has 15 amino acids.

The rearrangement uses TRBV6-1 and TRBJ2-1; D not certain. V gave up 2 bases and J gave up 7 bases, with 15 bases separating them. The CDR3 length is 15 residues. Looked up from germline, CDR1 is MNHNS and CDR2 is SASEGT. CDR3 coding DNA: TGTGCCAGCAGTGAACTAACCTCGGGTTCGAATGAGCAGTTCTTC. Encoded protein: CASSELTSGSNEQFF.

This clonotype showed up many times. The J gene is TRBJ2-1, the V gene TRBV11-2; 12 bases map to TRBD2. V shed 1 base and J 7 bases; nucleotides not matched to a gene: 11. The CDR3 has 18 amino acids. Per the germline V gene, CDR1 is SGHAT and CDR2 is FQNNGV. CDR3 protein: CASSLGAGASGRANEQFF. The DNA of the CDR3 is TGTGCCAGCAGCTTAGGGGCCGGTGCTAGCGGGAGGGCGAATGAGCAGTTCTTC.

This CDR3 reads CAWSFREAGANVLTF. The CDR3 bases are TGTGCCTGGAGCTTTAGGGAAGCTGGGGCCAACGTCCTGACTTTC. The chain joins TRBV30 to TRBJ2-6, with D unresolved. There are 15 residues in the CDR3. Germline V lookup: CDR1 GTSNPN, CDR2 SVGIG (reference sequence). Trimming pared 3 bases from V and 2 bases from J, leaving 11 bases between. Full variable domain (rest looked up from reference TRBV30 and TRBJ2-6): SQTIHQWPATLVQPVGSPLSLECTVEGTSNPNLYWYRQAAGRGLQLLFYSVGIGQISSEVPQNLSASRPQDRQFILSSKKLLLSDSGFYLCAWSFREAGANVLTFGAGSRLTVL.

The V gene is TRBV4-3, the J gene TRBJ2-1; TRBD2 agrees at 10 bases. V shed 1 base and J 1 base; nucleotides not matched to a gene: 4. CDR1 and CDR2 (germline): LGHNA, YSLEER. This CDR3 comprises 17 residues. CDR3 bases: TGCGCCAGCAGCCAAGTTCCTAGCGGGGGTTCCTACAATGAGCAGTTCTTC. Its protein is CASSQVPSGGSYNEQFF.

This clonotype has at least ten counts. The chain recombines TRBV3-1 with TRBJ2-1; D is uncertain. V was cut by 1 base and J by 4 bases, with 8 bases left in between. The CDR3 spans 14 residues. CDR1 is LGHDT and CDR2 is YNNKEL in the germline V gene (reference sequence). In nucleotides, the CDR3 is TGTGCCAGCAGCCAAGGGTACAGTTACAATGAGCAGTTCTTC. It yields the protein CASSQGYSYNEQFF.

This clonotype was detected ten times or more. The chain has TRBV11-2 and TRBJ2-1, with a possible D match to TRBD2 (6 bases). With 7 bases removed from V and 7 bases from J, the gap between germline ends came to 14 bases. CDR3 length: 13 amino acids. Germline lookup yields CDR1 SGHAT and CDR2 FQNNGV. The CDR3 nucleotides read TGTGCCAGCAAAGGGACTGGATTTAATGAGCAGTTCTTC. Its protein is CASKGTGFNEQFF.

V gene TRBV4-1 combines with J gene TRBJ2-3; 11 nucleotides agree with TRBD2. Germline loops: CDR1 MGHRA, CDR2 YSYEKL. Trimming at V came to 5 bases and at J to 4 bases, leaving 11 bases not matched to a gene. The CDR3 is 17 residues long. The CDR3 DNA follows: TGCGCCAGCAGCACCGCTACTAGCGGGAGATGGGCAGATACGCAGTATTTT. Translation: CASSTATSGRWADTQYF.

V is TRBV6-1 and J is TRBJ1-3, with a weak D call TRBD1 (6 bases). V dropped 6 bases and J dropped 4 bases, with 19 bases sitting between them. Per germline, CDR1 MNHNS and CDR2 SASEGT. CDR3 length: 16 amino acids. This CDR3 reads CASRQQRGAFGNTIYF. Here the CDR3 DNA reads TGTGCCAGCAGACAACAAAGGGGGGCGTTCGGAAACACCATATATTTT.

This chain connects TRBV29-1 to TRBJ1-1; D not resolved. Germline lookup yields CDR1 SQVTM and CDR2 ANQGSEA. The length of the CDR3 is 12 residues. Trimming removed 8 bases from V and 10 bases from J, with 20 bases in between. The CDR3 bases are TGCAGCCATTACCAAGACAAGGCCCTAGCTTTCTTT. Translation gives CSHYQDKALAFF. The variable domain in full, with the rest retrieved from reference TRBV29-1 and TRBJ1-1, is SAVISQKPSRDICQRGTSLTIQCQVDSQVTMMFWYRQQPGQSLTLIATANQGSEATYESGFVIDKFPISRPNLTFSTLTVSNMSPEDSSIYLCSHYQDKALAFFGQGTRLTVV.

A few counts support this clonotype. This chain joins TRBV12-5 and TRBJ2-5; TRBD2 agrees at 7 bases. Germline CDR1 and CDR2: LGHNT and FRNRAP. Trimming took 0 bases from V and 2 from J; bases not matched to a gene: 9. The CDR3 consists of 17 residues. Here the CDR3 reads CASGLVEWAGVQETQYF. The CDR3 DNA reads TGTGCTAGTGGTTTGGTAGAGTGGGCGGGAGTACAAGAGACCCAGTACTTC.

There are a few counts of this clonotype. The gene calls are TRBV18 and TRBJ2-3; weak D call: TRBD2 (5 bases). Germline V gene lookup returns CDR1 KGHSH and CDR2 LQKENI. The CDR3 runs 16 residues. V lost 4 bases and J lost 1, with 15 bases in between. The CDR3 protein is CASSLNPLRGTDTQYF. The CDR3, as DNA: TGTGCCAGCTCACTAAACCCCTTGAGGGGCACAGATACGCAGTATTTT.